The next 28 T cell receptor beta chains were all read from a single sample in a study of Graves' ophthalmopathy and Graves' hyperthyroidism (dated by TCRdb to 2016 to 2019). The sequencer listed for this sample is Illumina HiSeq 2000. For repertoire sequencing, TCR beta CDR3 regions were amplified from RNA transcripts. A first-round RT-PCR used HTBI primers with the Qiagen OneStep RT-PCR kit, followed by a second-round multiplex PCR, size selection and purification. TCRdb reprocessing: public reads trimmed at Q25 with fastp, clones called with MiXCR, in-frame beta chains kept. Every distinct CDR3 protein forms one entry, paired with its most common genes and DNA. The sample table contains 150,000 to 200,000 distinct CDR3 sequences; only one count was recorded for about two fifths of them. The ten largest clones capture less than 9.5% of the sample. The sequencing input was peripheral blood. The origin of the receptors is a man aged 30 to 45 with Graves' ophthalmopathy. Donor details come from another sample of the same person, matched by shared clones.

The J gene is TRBJ2-5, the V gene TRBV28; D is unresolved. Between the trimmed V and J ends, which lost 3 bases and 7 bases, there was a span of 15 bases. The CDR3 length is 14 residues. Germline V gives CDR1 MDHEN, CDR2 SYDVKM. The CDR3 region is CASSFQLLVGTQYF. The CDR3 DNA is TGTGCCAGCAGTTTTCAGCTACTTGTTGGGACCCAGTACTTC. Based on the CDR3 plus reference TRBV28 and TRBJ2-5, the full variable domain is DVKVTQSSRYLVKRTGEKVFLECVQDMDHENMFWYRQDPGLGLRLIYFSYDVKMKEKGDIPEGYSVSREKKERFSLILESASTNQTSMYLCASSFQLLVGTQYFGPGTRLLVL.

This clonotype showed up just a few times. J is TRBJ1-2 and V is TRBV15, with D unclear. V was trimmed by 1 base and J by 8 bases, leaving 11 bases between them. The CDR3 consists of 13 residues. The germline V gene has CDR1 LNHNV and CDR2 YYDKDF (reference sequence). The DNA of the CDR3 is TGTGCCACCAGCAGAGTGCCGATTGGGGGCTACACCTTC. Residues: CATSRVPIGGYTF.

In this sample, this clonotype turned up many times. The chain combines TRBV12-3 or TRBV12-4 with TRBJ2-5; D perhaps matches TRBD1 (7 bases). Trimming shortened V by 6 bases and J by 5 bases, and 16 bases separated the two germline ends. The CDR3 is 14 amino acids. The CDR3, as DNA: TGTGCCAGCAGACACCGCGGGACAGTCGAGACCCAGTACTTC. Its translation is CASRHRGTVETQYF.

This clonotype was seen repeatedly, ten times or more. V is TRBV5-1 and J is TRBJ2-5; D call uncertain. The CDR3 extends over 12 amino acids. The V end lost 6 bases, the J end lost 4 bases, and 10 bases lay between the germline ends. Germline loops: CDR1 SGHRS, CDR2 YFSETQ. CDR3 DNA sequence: TGCGCCAGCACCCTGTACGGAGAGACCCAGTACTTC. Its translation: CASTLYGETQYF.

This clonotype came up many times. The V gene is TRBV7-9, the J gene TRBJ2-2; 10 nucleotides match TRBD1. V was clipped by 6 bases and J by 3 bases; unmatched bases: 4. This CDR3 region has 15 residues. Germline assignment: CDR1 SEHNR and CDR2 FQNEAQ (reference sequence). CDR3 in amino acids: CASRSGQGYTGELFF. The CDR3 DNA follows: TGTGCCAGCAGGTCGGGACAGGGGTACACCGGGGAGCTGTTTTTT.

This clonotype came up many times. The chain uses TRBV6-6 and TRBJ2-2, with 7 bases lining up with TRBD2. This CDR3 contains 19 residues. Losses at the gene ends were 6 bases for V and 7 bases for J; bases not matched to a gene: 23. Per the germline V gene, CDR1 is MNHNY and CDR2 is SVGAGI (reference sequence). Here the CDR3 reads CASRDDWRENFRLGGELFF. CDR3 nucleotide sequence: TGTGCCAGCAGGGACGACTGGCGGGAGAATTTTAGGCTCGGCGGGGAGCTGTTTTTT.

The gene calls are TRBV2 and TRBJ1-1; the D gene is possibly TRBD1 (6 bases). This CDR3 comprises 14 residues. With 6 bases removed from V and 5 bases from J, the gap between germline ends came to 16 bases. CDR1 SNHLY and CDR2 FYNNEI come from the germline V gene. CDR3 protein: CASRLRGSGTEAFF. The CDR3 nucleotides read TGTGCCAGCAGACTCAGGGGCTCGGGGACTGAAGCTTTCTTT.

This clonotype was counted at least ten times. The chain carries TRBV19 and TRBJ1-5; D is uncertain. Germline V lookup: CDR1 LNHDA, CDR2 SQIVND (reference sequence). CDR3 length equals 14 residues. V dropped 10 bases and J dropped 1 base, with 14 bases sitting between them. The CDR3 here is CATQKGQSNQPQHF. The CDR3 DNA sequence: TGTGCCACCCAGAAGGGTCAGAGCAATCAGCCCCAGCATTTT.

Ten or more counts support this clonotype. The chain employs TRBV30 and TRBJ1-2, with D uncertain. The CDR3 covers 13 residues. The V and J ends lost 0 bases and 5 bases respectively, with 10 bases between them. Germline V lookup: CDR1 GTSNPN, CDR2 SVGIG (reference sequence). The DNA of the CDR3 is TGTGCCTGGAGTGTAAGGACGGTTTATGGCTACACCTTC. Residues: CAWSVRTVYGYTF.

This clonotype was counted ten times or more. J is TRBJ2-5 and V is TRBV28, with D perhaps being TRBD1 or TRBD2 (5 bases each). CDR3 length: 16 amino acids. Germline V gene sequence: CDR1 MDHEN, CDR2 SYDVKM. V lost 6 bases and J lost 1, with 18 bases in between. Here the CDR3 reads CASRIEGWDGQETQYF. CDR3 DNA sequence: TGTGCCAGCAGGATAGAGGGATGGGACGGCCAAGAGACCCAGTACTTC.

The sample holds many counts of this clonotype. CDR3 sequence reads: CASSRPGTGGTEAFF. The CDR3 DNA reads as TGTGCCAGCAGTCGCCCGGGGACTGGGGGCACTGAAGCTTTCTTT. V usage is TRBV28 and J usage is TRBJ1-1; TRBD1 might be the D (5 bases). With 5 bases removed from V and 4 bases from J, the gap between germline ends came to 17 bases. This CDR3 is built from 15 residues. Germline V CDR1 and CDR2: MDHEN, SYDVKM.

This clonotype was observed at least ten times. The chain has TRBV24-1 and TRBJ2-7; D possibly corresponds to TRBD2 (6 bases). This CDR3 contains 16 residues. V lost 4 bases and J lost 2, with 17 bases in between. Germline V gene sequence: CDR1 KGHDR, CDR2 SFDVKD. The CDR3: CATSEALATPPYEQYF. In DNA, the CDR3 is TGTGCCACCAGTGAGGCGCTAGCGACTCCGCCCTACGAGCAGTACTTC.

The J gene is TRBJ1-3, the V gene TRBV4-1; perhaps TRBD1 as D (6 bases). The V gene's germline CDR1 is MGHRA and CDR2 YSYEKL. The CDR3 is made up of 15 amino acids. V shed 0 bases and J shed 0 bases, with 6 bases lying between them. DNA for the CDR3: TGCGCCAGCAGCCAAGAGGACAGCTCTGGAAACACCATATATTTT. Translating it yields CASSQEDSSGNTIYF.

This clonotype was seen a handful of times. The CDR3 sequence: CASSSGLAGTSYEQYF. The DNA of the CDR3 is TGTGCCAGCAGTTCGGGACTAGCGGGAACCTCCTACGAGCAGTACTTC. J is TRBJ2-7 and V is TRBV12-3 or TRBV12-4; the match to TRBD2 covers 13 bases. V shed 4 bases, J shed 0 bases, and the junction held 3 bases outside the gene matches. The CDR3 has 16 amino acids.

The table lists this clonotype with many counts. V and J are TRBV12-3 or TRBV12-4 and TRBJ1-3, with D unresolved. There are 15 residues in the CDR3. V dropped 3 bases and J dropped 2 bases, with 11 bases sitting between them. The chain's CDR3 is CASSFEGRTGNTIYF. In DNA, the CDR3 is TGTGCCAGCAGTTTCGAAGGGAGAACTGGAAACACCATATATTTT.

This clonotype has a count of ten or more. The V call is TRBV12-3 or TRBV12-4, the J call TRBJ2-3; no clear D. The CDR3 totals 13 residues. The V gene lost 3 bases and the J gene lost 8 bases, with 12 bases spanning the gap. The CDR3 sequence: CASSFDSHPTQYF. The CDR3, as DNA: TGTGCCAGCAGTTTTGACTCTCATCCTACGCAGTATTTT.

This chain links TRBV12-3 or TRBV12-4 with TRBJ1-2; 10 bases are shared with TRBD1. Trimming took 5 bases from V and 6 from J; bases not matched to a gene: 3. The CDR3 contains 13 residues. Here the CDR3 reads CASSKDRGNGYTF. The CDR3 coding sequence is TGTGCCAGCAGTAAGGACAGGGGGAATGGCTACACCTTC.

This clonotype appeared many times. A much larger clone differs from this one at a single base, so this may be a read error. The J gene is TRBJ2-7, the V gene TRBV30; TRBD1 matches 8 bases. V dropped 3 bases and J dropped 3; count of bases not matched to a gene: 7. The V gene's germline CDR1 is GTSNPN and CDR2 SVGIG (reference sequence). The CDR3 is made up of 14 amino acids. The CDR3, as DNA: TGTGCCTGGAGCGGGGGACAGGAGGTCTACGAGCAGTACTTC. This encodes CAWSGGQEVYEQYF.

V is TRBV7-8 and J is TRBJ1-2, with D uncertain. Germline V gene sequence: CDR1 SGHVS, CDR2 FQNEAQ. CDR3 length equals 14 residues. V lost 4 bases and J lost 1, with 10 bases in between. The chain's CDR3 is CASSSTSLNYGYTF. Here the CDR3 DNA reads TGTGCCAGCAGCTCTACGAGTCTTAACTATGGCTACACCTTC.

Only one count was recorded for this clonotype. The chain links TRBV12-3 or TRBV12-4 to TRBJ1-3; D not certain. Trimming stripped 6 bases from V and 0 bases from J, with 15 bases between. The CDR3 runs 16 residues. The CDR3 DNA follows: TGTGCCAGCAGCTTTCAGGCAGGTCCCTCTGGAAACACCATATATTTT. Protein sequence: CASSFQAGPSGNTIYF.

This clonotype occurred many times. This sequence joins TRBV7-2 and TRBJ2-5, with 9 nucleotides matching TRBD2. The V and J ends lost 6 bases and 4 bases, in that order; junction bases with no gene match: 6. CDR3 length: 14 amino acids. Germline V CDR1 and CDR2: SGHTA, FQGNSA. CDR3 residues: CASRSGRTGETQYF. DNA for the CDR3: TGTGCCAGCAGAAGCGGGAGGACAGGAGAGACCCAGTACTTC.

This clonotype was recorded many times. The CDR3 region has the DNA TGTGCCTGGAGTGTAGGAGGTACTGAGAGCGAGCAGTACTTC. This sequence encodes CAWSVGGTESEQYF. The rearrangement uses TRBV30 and TRBJ2-7, with D maybe TRBD2 (5 bases). The CDR3 is 14 amino acids. The germline gives CDR1 GTSNPN, CDR2 SVGIG (reference sequence). V was shortened by 0 bases and J by 6 bases, with 15 bases between the two germline ends.

This clonotype was counted only a few times. V is TRBV6-1 and J is TRBJ2-7; D uncertain. CDR1 and CDR2 (germline): MNHNS, SASEGT. Trimming pared 5 bases from V and 6 bases from J, leaving 11 bases between. CDR3 length equals 12 residues. CDR3 in DNA: TGTGCCAGCAGTCCTTCCGGGTCCGAGCAGTACTTC. This sequence encodes CASSPSGSEQYF.

This clonotype was observed at least ten times. The chain employs TRBV2 and TRBJ2-7; D is ambiguous. This CDR3 spans 10 amino acids. V gave up 8 bases and J gave up 2 bases, with 4 bases separating them. CDR1 SNHLY and CDR2 FYNNEI come from the germline V gene. The CDR3 sequence: CASGAYEQYF. In DNA form, the CDR3 reads TGTGCCAGCGGGGCCTACGAGCAGTACTTC.

This chain links TRBV7-2 with TRBJ1-6; no clear D. V lost 1 base and J 7 bases, leaving 8 bases between the germline ends. The CDR3 has 14 amino acids. Germline values: CDR1 SGHTA, CDR2 FQGNSA. Here the CDR3 reads CASSLGTANSPLHF. The DNA of the CDR3 is TGTGCCAGCAGCTTAGGGACCGCGAATTCACCCCTCCACTTT.

The rearrangement uses TRBV6-1 and TRBJ2-5; D not certain. V lost 10 bases, J lost 1 base, and 7 bases lay in between. The CDR3 sequence is 11 residues long. Germline V gene sequence: CDR1 MNHNS, CDR2 SASEGT. CDR3 DNA sequence: TGTGCCACCGAGATCCAAGAGACCCAGTACTTC. The encoded protein is CATEIQETQYF.

The chain joins TRBV7-9 to TRBJ1-2; the D is unclear. Germline V gene lookup returns CDR1 SEHNR and CDR2 FQNEAQ (reference sequence). The CDR3 consists of 15 residues. V gave up 5 bases and J gave up 4 bases, with 17 bases separating them. The CDR3 DNA reads as TGTGCCAGCAGCCCGCCGACGACCTATGGCTATGGCTACACCTTC. It codes for CASSPPTTYGYGYTF. Drawing the rest from reference TRBV7-9 and TRBJ1-2, the complete variable domain is DTGVSQNPRHKITKRGQNVTFRCDPISEHNRLYWYRQTLGQGPEFLTYFQNEAQLEKSRLLSDRFSAERPKGSFSTLEIQRTEQGDSAMYLCASSPPTTYGYGYTFGSGTRLTVV.

In this sample, this clonotype turned up many times. This sequence joins TRBV6-2 or TRBV6-3 and TRBJ1-2; D gene uncertain. Germline V gene data show CDR1 as MNHEY and CDR2 as SVGEGT. The CDR3 runs to 13 residues. Trimming removed 4 bases from V and 2 bases from J, with 8 bases in between. CDR3 nucleotide sequence: TGTGCCAGCAGTTGGAAGGGAAACTATGGCTACACCTTC. This translates into CASSWKGNYGYTF.